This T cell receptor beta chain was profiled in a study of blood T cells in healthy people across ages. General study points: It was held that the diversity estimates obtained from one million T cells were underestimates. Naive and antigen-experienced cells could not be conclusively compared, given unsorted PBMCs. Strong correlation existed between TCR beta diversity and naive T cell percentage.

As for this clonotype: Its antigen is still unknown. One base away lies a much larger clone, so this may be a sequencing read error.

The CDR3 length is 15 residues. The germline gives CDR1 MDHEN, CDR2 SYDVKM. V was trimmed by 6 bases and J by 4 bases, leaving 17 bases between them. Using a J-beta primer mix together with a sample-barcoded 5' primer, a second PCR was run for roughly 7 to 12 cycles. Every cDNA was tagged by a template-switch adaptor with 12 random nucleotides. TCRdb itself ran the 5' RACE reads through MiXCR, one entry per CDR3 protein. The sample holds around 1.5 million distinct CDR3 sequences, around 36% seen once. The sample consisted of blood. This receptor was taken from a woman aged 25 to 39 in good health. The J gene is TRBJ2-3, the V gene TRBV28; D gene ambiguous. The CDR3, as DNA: TGTGCCAGCAGCTCGGCGGAGACGAGCGCAGATACGCAGTATTTT. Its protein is CASSSAETSADTQYF.